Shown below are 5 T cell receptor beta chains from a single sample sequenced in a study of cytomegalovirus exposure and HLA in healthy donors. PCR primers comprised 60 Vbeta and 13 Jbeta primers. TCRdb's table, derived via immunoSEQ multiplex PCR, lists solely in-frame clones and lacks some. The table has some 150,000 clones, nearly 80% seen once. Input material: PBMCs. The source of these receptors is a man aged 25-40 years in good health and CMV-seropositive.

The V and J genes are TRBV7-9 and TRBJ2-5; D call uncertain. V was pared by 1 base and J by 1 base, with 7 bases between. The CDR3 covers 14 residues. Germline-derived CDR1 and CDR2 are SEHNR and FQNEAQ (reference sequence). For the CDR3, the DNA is TGTGCCAGCAGCTTAGAAGCATTCCAAGAGACCCAGTACTTC. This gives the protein CASSLEAFQETQYF.

The CDR3 bases are TGTGCCTGGAATCTTCGGCGGGGAACCTACGAGCAGTACTTC. Its protein product is CAWNLRRGTYEQYF. The gene calls are TRBV30 and TRBJ2-7, with D possibly being TRBD2 (6 bases). CDR3 length equals 14 residues. Germline lookup yields CDR1 GTSNPN and CDR2 SVGIG (reference sequence). V lost 4 bases to trimming and J lost 2 bases, with 15 bases between them.

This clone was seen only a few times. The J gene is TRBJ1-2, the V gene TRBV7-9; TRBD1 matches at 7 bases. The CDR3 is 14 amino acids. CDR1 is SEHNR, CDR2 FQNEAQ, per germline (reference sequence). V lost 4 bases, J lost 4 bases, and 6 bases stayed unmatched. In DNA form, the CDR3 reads TGTGCCAGCAGCTCTGGGACAGCTAGCTATGGCTACACCTTC. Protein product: CASSSGTASYGYTF.

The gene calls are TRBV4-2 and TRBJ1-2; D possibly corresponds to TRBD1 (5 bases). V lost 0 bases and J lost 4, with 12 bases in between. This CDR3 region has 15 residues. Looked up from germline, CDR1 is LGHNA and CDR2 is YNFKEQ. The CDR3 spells CASSQDRGRSYGYTF. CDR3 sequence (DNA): TGTGCCAGCAGCCAAGATAGGGGTAGGAGCTATGGCTACACCTTC.

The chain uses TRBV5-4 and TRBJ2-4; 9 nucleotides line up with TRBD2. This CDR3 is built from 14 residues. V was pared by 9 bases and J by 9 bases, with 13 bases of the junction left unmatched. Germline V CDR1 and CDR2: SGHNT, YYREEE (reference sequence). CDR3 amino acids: CANMRGGSSGIQYF. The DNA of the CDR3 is TGTGCCAACATGCGGGGGGGGTCCTCGGGCATTCAGTACTTC.